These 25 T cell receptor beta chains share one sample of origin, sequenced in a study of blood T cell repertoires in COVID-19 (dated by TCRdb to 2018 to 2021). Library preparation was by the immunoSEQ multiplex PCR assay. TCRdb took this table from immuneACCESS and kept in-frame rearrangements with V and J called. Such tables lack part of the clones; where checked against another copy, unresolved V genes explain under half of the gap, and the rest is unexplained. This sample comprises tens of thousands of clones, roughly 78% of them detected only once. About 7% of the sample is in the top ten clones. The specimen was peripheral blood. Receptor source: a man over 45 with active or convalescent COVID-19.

CDR3 sequence reads: CASSLQGAQAKNIQYF. In DNA form, the CDR3 reads TGCGCCAGCAGCTTACAGGGGGCGCAAGCCAAAAACATTCAGTACTTC. The rearrangement links TRBV5-1 to TRBJ2-4; 9 bases fit TRBD1. V gave up 2 bases and J gave up 0 bases; unmatched junction bases: 3. Germline-derived CDR1 and CDR2 are SGHRS and YFSETQ. The CDR3 is made up of 16 amino acids. Together with reference TRBV5-1 and TRBJ2-4, the CDR3 gives the full variable domain: KAGVTQTPRYLIKTRGQQVTLSCSPISGHRSVSWYQQTPGQGLQFLFEYFSETQRNKGNFPGRFSGRQFSNSRSEMNVSTLELGDSALYLCASSLQGAQAKNIQYFGAGTRLSVL.

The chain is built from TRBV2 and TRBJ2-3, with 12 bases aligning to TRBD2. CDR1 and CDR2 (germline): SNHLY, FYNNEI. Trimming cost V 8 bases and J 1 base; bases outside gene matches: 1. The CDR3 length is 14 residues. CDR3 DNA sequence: TGTGCCAGCGGACTAGCGGGGCGCACAGATACGCAGTATTTT. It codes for CASGLAGRTDTQYF.

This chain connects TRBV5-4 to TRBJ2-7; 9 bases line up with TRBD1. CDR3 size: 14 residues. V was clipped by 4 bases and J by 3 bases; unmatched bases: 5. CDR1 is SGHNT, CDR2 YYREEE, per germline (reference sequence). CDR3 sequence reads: CASSQGQGDYEQYF. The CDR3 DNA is TGTGCCAGCAGCCAGGGACAGGGAGACTACGAGCAGTACTTC.

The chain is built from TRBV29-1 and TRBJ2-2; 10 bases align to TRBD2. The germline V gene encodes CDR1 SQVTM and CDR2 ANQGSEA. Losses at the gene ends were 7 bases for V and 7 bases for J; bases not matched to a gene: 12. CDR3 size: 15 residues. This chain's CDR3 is CSAIISGGAGGELFF. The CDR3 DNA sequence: TGCAGCGCAATCATCAGCGGGGGGGCCGGCGGGGAGCTGTTTTTT.

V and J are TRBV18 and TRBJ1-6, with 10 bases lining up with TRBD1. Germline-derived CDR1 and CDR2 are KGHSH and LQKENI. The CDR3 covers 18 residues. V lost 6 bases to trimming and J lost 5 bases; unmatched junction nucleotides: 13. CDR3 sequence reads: CASSLEAPGTGDNSPLHF. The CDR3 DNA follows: TGTGCCAGCTCCCTCGAGGCCCCTGGGACAGGGGATAATTCACCCCTCCACTTT.

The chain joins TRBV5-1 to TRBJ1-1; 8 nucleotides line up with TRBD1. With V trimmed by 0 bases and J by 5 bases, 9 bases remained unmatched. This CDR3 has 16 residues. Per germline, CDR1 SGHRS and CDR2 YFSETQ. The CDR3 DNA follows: TGCGCCAGCAGCTTGGTGACAGGGGCCACAAAGACTGAAGCTTTCTTT. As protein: CASSLVTGATKTEAFF.

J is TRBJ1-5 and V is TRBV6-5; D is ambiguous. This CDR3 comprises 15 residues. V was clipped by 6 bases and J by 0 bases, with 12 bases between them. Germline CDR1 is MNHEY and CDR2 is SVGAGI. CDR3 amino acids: CASSFTVDSNQPQHF. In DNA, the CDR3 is TGTGCCAGCAGCTTTACAGTAGATAGCAATCAGCCCCAGCATTTT.

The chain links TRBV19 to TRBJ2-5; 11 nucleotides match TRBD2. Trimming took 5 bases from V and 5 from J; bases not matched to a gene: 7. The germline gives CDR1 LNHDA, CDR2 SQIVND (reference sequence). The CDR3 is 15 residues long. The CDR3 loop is CASSSLAGGRETQYF. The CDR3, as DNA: TGTGCCAGTAGTTCCTTAGCGGGGGGGCGGGAGACCCAGTACTTC.

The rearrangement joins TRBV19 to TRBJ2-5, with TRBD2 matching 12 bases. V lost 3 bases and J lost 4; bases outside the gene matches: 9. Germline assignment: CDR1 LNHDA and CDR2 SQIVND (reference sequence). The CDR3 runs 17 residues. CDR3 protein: CASSIRLAGGPGETQYF. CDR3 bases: TGTGCCAGTAGTATTCGCCTAGCGGGGGGGCCGGGAGAGACCCAGTACTTC.

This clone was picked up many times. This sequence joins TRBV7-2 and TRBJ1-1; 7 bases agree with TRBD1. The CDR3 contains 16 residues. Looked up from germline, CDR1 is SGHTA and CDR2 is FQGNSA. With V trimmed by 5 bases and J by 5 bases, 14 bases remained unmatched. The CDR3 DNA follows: TGTGCCAGCAGCATGGGGTTAGGGGGCTTGAGAACTGAAGCTTTCTTT. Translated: CASSMGLGGLRTEAFF.

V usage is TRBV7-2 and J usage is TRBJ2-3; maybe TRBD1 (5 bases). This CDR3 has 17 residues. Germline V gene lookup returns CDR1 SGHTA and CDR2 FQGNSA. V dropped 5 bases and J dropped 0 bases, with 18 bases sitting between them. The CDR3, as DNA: TGTGCCAGCAGCCCATACTTCACAGGACCTAGCACAGATACGCAGTATTTT. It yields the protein CASSPYFTGPSTDTQYF.

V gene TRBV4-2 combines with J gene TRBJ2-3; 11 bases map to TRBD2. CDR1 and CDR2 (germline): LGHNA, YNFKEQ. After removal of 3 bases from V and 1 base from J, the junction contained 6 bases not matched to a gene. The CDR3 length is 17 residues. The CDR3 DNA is TGTGCCAGCAGCCAGATAGCGGGGGGGTCCGGCACAGATACGCAGTATTTT. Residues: CASSQIAGGSGTDTQYF.

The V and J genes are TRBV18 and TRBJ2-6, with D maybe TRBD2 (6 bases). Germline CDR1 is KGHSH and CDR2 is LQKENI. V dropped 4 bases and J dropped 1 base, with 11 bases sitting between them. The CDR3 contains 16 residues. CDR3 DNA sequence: TGTGCCAGCTCACAGCCGGGGGTTTCTGGGGCCAACGTCCTGACTTTC. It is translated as CASSQPGVSGANVLTF.

The CDR3 DNA reads as TGTGCCAGCAGTGAATGGTTAGCGGGGGACCAAGAGACCCAGTACTTC. This encodes CASSEWLAGDQETQYF. V gene TRBV6-1 combines with J gene TRBJ2-5, with 9 bases identical to TRBD2. J was trimmed by 0 bases and V by 2 bases; bases with no gene match: 4. Germline V gene lookup returns CDR1 MNHNS and CDR2 SASEGT. CDR3 size: 16 residues.

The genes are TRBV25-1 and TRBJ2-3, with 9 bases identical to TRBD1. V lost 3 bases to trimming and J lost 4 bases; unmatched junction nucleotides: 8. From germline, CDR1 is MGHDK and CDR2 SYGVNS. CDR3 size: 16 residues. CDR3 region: CASSDGGQGFSDTQYF. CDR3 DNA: TGTGCCAGCAGTGACGGCGGACAGGGGTTTTCAGATACGCAGTATTTT.

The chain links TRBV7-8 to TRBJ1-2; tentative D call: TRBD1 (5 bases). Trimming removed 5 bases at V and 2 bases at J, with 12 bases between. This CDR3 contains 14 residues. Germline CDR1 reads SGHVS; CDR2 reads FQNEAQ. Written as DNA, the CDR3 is TGTGCCAGCAGCCCGACAGTGCAAAACTATGGCTACACCTTC. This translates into CASSPTVQNYGYTF.

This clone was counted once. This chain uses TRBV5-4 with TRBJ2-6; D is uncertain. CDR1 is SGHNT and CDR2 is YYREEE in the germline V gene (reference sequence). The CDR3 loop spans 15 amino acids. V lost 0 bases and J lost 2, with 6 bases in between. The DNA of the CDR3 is TGTGCCAGCAGCTTGGACACCACTGGGGCCAACGTCCTGACTTTC. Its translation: CASSLDTTGANVLTF.

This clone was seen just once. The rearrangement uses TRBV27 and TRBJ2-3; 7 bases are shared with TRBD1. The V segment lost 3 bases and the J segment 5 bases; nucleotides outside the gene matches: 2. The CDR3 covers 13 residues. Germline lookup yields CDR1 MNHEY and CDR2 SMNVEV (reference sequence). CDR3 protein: CASSLRQGDTQYF. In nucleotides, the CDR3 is TGTGCCAGCAGTTTGAGACAGGGAGATACGCAGTATTTT.

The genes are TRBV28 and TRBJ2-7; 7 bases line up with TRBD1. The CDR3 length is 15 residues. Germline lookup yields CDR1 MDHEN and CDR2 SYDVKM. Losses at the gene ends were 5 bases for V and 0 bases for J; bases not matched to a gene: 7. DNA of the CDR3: TGTGCCAGCAGTGCCCGACAGGGCCCCTCCTACGAGCAGTACTTC. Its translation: CASSARQGPSYEQYF.

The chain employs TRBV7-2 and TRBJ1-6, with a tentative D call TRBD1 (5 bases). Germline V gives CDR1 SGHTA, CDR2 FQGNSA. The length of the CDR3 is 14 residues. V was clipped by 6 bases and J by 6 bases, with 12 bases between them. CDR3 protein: CASSSRQSNSPLHF. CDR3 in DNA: TGTGCCAGCAGTTCAAGACAGTCTAATTCACCCCTCCACTTT.

The CDR3 reads CASGQGQAVFTLHF. CDR3 nucleotide sequence: TGTGCCAGCGGGCAGGGACAGGCTGTATTTACCCTCCACTTT. The V gene is TRBV6-5, the J gene TRBJ1-6; 8 bases align to TRBD1. CDR1 is MNHEY and CDR2 is SVGAGI in the germline V gene. J lost 14 bases, V lost 8 bases, and 14 bases had no gene match. This CDR3 region has 14 residues.

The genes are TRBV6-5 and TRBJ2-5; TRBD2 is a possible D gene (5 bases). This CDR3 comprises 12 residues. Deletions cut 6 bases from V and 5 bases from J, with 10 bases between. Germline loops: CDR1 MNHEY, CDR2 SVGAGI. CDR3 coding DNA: TGTGCCAGCAGGGTACTAGTGGAGACCCAGTACTTC. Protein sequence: CASRVLVETQYF.

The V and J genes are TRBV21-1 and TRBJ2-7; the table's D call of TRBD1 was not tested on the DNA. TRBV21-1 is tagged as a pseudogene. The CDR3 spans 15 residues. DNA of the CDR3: TGTGCCAGCAGCCTCCGTAGGGACAGGGGTGGCGAGCAGTACTTC. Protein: CASSLRRDRGGEQYF.

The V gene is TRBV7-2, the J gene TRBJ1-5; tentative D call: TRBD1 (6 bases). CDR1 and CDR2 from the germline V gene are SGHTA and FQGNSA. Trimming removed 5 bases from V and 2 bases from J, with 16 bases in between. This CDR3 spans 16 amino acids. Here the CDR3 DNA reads TGTGCCAGCAGCAATAACAGGGTCTTGCGCAATCAGCCCCAGCATTTT. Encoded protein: CASSNNRVLRNQPQHF.

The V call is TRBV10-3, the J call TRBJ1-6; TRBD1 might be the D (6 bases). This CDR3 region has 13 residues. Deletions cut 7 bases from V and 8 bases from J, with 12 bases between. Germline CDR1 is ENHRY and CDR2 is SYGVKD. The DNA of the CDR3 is TGTGCCATCACCCCGGACAGCGATTCACCCCTCCACTTT. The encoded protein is CAITPDSDSPLHF.